The source of this T cell receptor beta chain is a study of response to subunit inactivated influenza vaccine. Study observations and caveats: With each seasonal influenza vaccination, the authors suggested, few new T cells are recruited.

TCRdb reprocessed the RT-PCR reads via MiXCR and lists one record per CDR3 protein. The top ten hold about a tenth of the sample, which has 860,000 or so distinct CDR3 sequences, around 20% seen once. The CDR3 is 15 amino acids. Trimming removed 6 bases at V and 3 bases at J, with 19 bases between. Germline lookup yields CDR1 DFQATT and CDR2 SNEGSKA (reference sequence). With respect to this clonotype: No antigen is known for it.

The chain carries TRBV20-1 and TRBJ2-3; a weak D match, TRBD2 (6 bases). This specimen was PBMCs from blood, taken roughly 5 days after vaccination. The receptor's source is a man in his fifties or sixties who received an inactivated influenza vaccine. The CDR3 region is CSALTGGGFTDTQYF. The CDR3 DNA reads TGCAGTGCCCTGACTGGGGGAGGATTTACAGATACGCAGTATTTT.